Below, 7 T cell receptor beta chains from the same sample are listed, as sequenced in a study of graft-versus-host responses after intestinal transplantation. The starting material, graft tissue, was processed to release intraepithelial and lamina propria lymphocytes. Only in-frame clones appear in the TCRdb table, and some are missing; sequencing was by immunoSEQ multiplex PCR. The table shows roughly 36,000 clones, with about nine tenths occurring only once. The source material was ileum tissue, sampled around 190 days after intestinal transplant. The receptors come from a human patient who received an intestinal transplant, so some T cells may come from the graft donor.

This rearrangement joins TRBV2 to TRBJ1-1; D gene unclear. The CDR3 consists of 13 residues. V was shortened by 7 bases and J by 0 bases, with 9 bases between the two germline ends. Per the germline V gene, CDR1 is SNHLY and CDR2 is FYNNEI. The CDR3 loop is CASKRALNTEAFF. The CDR3 DNA sequence: TGTGCCAGCAAACGGGCCCTGAACACTGAAGCTTTCTTT.

The V call is TRBV27, the J call TRBJ2-2; no clear D gene. Germline CDR1 and CDR2: MNHEY and SMNVEV (reference sequence). This CDR3 comprises 15 residues. Trimming took off 4 bases at V and 6 bases at J, with 15 bases between the two ends. As DNA, the CDR3 is TGTGCCAGCAGTTGGGTAAAGGCCCTACCCGGGGAGCTGTTTTTT. This sequence encodes CASSWVKALPGELFF.

The rearrangement uses TRBV18 and TRBJ2-1; tentatively, D is TRBD1 or TRBD2 (5 bases each). The V end was cut by 3 bases, the J end by 5 bases, with 17 bases between. The CDR3 runs 16 residues. CDR1 and CDR2 (germline): KGHSH, LQKENI. CDR3: CASSPSYSGANNEQFF. CDR3 in DNA: TGTGCCAGCTCACCGAGCTACTCCGGGGCAAACAATGAGCAGTTCTTC.

The V and J genes are TRBV5-4 and TRBJ2-4, with D unclear. This CDR3 contains 14 residues. Looked up from germline, CDR1 is SGHNT and CDR2 is YYREEE (reference sequence). With 0 bases removed from V and 0 bases from J, the gap between germline ends came to 4 bases. The CDR3 DNA is TGTGCCAGCAGCTTGGGATTAGCCAAAAACATTCAGTACTTC. It specifies CASSLGLAKNIQYF.

The rearrangement links TRBV29-1 to TRBJ1-1; tentative D call: TRBD1 (5 bases). Germline values: CDR1 SQVTM, CDR2 ANQGSEA. The CDR3 totals 12 residues. The germline V and J ends were trimmed by 0 bases and 5 bases, with 7 bases remaining between them. CDR3 sequence: CSVEDGGTEAFF. For the CDR3, the DNA is TGCAGCGTTGAAGATGGGGGGACTGAAGCTTTCTTT.

The chain is built from TRBV30 and TRBJ2-2; TRBD2 is a possible D gene (5 bases). The V end lost 3 bases, the J end lost 6 bases, and 17 bases lay between the germline ends. This CDR3 region has 15 residues. Germline CDR1 reads GTSNPN; CDR2 reads SVGIG (reference sequence). The CDR3 spells CAWRTTGMIPGELFF. CDR3 sequence (DNA): TGTGCCTGGAGAACTACGGGAATGATACCCGGGGAGCTGTTTTTT.

V gene TRBV6-1 combines with J gene TRBJ2-7; D ambiguous. The CDR3 has 11 amino acids. The V gene's germline CDR1 is MNHNS and CDR2 SASEGT. V lost 2 bases to trimming and J lost 7 bases, with 6 bases between them. The chain's CDR3 is CASSEYGEQYF. DNA of the CDR3: TGTGCCAGCAGTGAATACGGGGAGCAGTACTTC.